This TCR beta chain was retrieved from a study of T cell repertoires in cytomegalovirus infection. For the study at large: CMV infection together with matching HLA type was indicated by public TCR beta signatures.

TCRdb re-called the reads through MiXCR, storing one row per CDR3 protein. The table shows just under 300,000 distinct CDR3 sequences, with about 8.8% occurring only once. This clonotype was recorded many times. The antigen is undetermined. There are 20 residues in the CDR3. Trimming took 5 bases from V and 7 from J; bases not matched to a gene: 25. From germline, CDR1 is SGHVT and CDR2 SQSDAQ. Study conclusions and caveats: Predominance within the ex vivo response was attributable to HLA-C-restricted CMV-specific TCR beta clonotypes. CMV carriers with the relevant HLA were identified by cumulative public TCR beta family frequency.

The chain is built from TRBV7-4 and TRBJ1-4; TRBD1 matches at 7 bases. The receptor was derived from a human donor in good health (CMV status not recorded). Some clones in this sample may be carry-over from other donors' samples. Sequencing was performed on PBMCs. The CDR3 DNA sequence: TGTGCCAGCAGCCTTGCAGAAACCCATCTACCGACAGGGACGAGTGAAAAACTGTTTTTT. This gives the protein CASSLAETHLPTGTSEKLFF.